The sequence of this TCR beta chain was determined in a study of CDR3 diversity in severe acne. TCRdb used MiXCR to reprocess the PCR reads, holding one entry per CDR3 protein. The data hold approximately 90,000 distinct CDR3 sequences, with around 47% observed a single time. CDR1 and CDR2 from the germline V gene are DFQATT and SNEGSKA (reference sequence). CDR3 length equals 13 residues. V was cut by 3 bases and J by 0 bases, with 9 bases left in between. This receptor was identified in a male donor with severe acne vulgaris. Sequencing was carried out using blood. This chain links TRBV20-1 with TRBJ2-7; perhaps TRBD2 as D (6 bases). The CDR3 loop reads CSASGRGSYEQYF. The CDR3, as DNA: TGCAGTGCTAGCGGGAGAGGCTCCTACGAGCAGTACTTC.